Listed below are T cell receptor beta chains from one sample, sequenced in a study of T cells after yellow fever vaccination. TCRdb called the 5' RACE reads again in MiXCR, with one record for every CDR3 protein. This table has hundreds of thousands of distinct CDR3 sequences, roughly 13% appearing once. The sample here was PBMCs, taken on the day of the yellow fever booster vaccination. The receptors were sampled from a young man who received the YFV17D yellow fever vaccine. Each CDR3 is given with its conserved first and last residue. The D gene is left open where the match is weak. Where a row states a size, it is once, few, many or the class of an expanded clone; other rows omit it.

d_gene	v_gene	j_gene	abundance	CDR3nt	CDR3aa
TRBD1	TRBV29-1	TRBJ1-1	many	TGCAGCGTCAAACGCCAGGACAGGGGCACTGAAGCTTTCTTT	CSVKRQDRGTEAFF
TRBD2	TRBV6-2/TRBV6-3	TRBJ2-7	few	TGTGCCAGCGATCGACCTAGCGGGAGCCGCTTAAGCGAGCAGTACTTC	CASDRPSGSRLSEQYF
NA	TRBV7-6	TRBJ2-3	NA	TGTGCCAGCAGCTTAATCGGGGGAAGGGATACGCAGTATTTT	CASSLIGGRDTQYF
NA	TRBV29-1	TRBJ2-2	NA	TGCAGCGTTGGGGCCGCCGCCGGGGAGCTGTTTTTT	CSVGAAAGELFF
NA	TRBV29-1	TRBJ2-2	once	TGCAGCGCCAGTTATATTTTACCCACCGGGGAGCTGTTTTTT	CSASYILPTGELFF
NA	TRBV10-3	TRBJ1-3	NA	TGTGCCATCAGTCTAGGGCAGGGCGACACCATATATTTT	CAISLGQGDTIYF
NA	TRBV29-1	TRBJ2-6	few	TGCAGCGTGGTCGCCACAGGGACTGGGGCCAACGTCCTGACTTTC	CSVVATGTGANVLTF
NA	TRBV5-1	TRBJ1-2	NA	TGCGCCAGCAGCTTGGGGCAGGCGATCTATGGCTACACCTTC	CASSLGQAIYGYTF
NA	TRBV6-2/TRBV6-3	TRBJ2-1	NA	TGTGCCAGCAGACGACAGCGGCAATGGCCTTACAATGAGCAGTTCTTC	CASRRQRQWPYNEQFF
TRBD1	TRBV28	TRBJ1-5	NA	TGTGCCCTAAAACAGGGGAGTAGCAATCAGCCCCAGCATTTT	CALKQGSSNQPQHF
NA	TRBV7-2	TRBJ2-7	NA	TGTGCCAGCAGCTTTACATCGTCCTACGAGCAGTACTTC	CASSFTSSYEQYF
NA	TRBV29-1	TRBJ2-3	few	TGCAGCGTTCTCCTTCCGGGCGATACGCAGTATTTT	CSVLLPGDTQYF
NA	TRBV7-9	TRBJ1-6	few	TGTGCCAGCAGCTTTTGGGGAGCCCGGGCCAAAAATTCACCCCTCCACTTT	CASSFWGARAKNSPLHF
NA	TRBV6-1	TRBJ1-1	few	TGTGCCACCAGTGGAGAGGGGGTGCACACTGAAGCTTTCTTT	CATSGEGVHTEAFF
NA	TRBV20-1	TRBJ2-5	few	TGCAGTGCTAGAGGCGGCGGACAAGAGACCCAGTACTTC	CSARGGGQETQYF
TRBD2	TRBV7-2	TRBJ2-5	many	TGTGCCAGCACCCCTAGGTGGGGAGGGGAGGAGACCCAGTACTTC	CASTPRWGGEETQYF
NA	TRBV20-1	TRBJ2-7	NA	TGCAGTGCCCCGGGGGTACACTACGAGCAGTACTTC	CSAPGVHYEQYF
NA	TRBV15	TRBJ2-3	NA	TGTGCCACCAGCAGAGGGACTGGACCTAGCACAGATACGCAGTATTTT	CATSRGTGPSTDTQYF
NA	TRBV7-8	TRBJ2-6	NA	TGTGCCAGCAGCCTAGGGCCAGCGGGTCTATCTGGGGCCAACGTCCTGACTTTC	CASSLGPAGLSGANVLTF
TRBD1	TRBV12-3/TRBV12-4	TRBJ2-7	NA	TGTGCCAGCAGCCCCGAACAGGGGGCGTTGTACGAGCAGTACTTC	CASSPEQGALYEQYF
TRBD1	TRBV7-9	TRBJ2-3	few	TGTGCCAGCAGCCCTGTCGGGACAGGGACCACAGATACGCAGTATTTT	CASSPVGTGTTDTQYF
NA	TRBV25-1	TRBJ1-1	NA	TGTGCCAGCAGGGTAGACAGGAACACTGAAGCTTTCTTT	CASRVDRNTEAFF
NA	TRBV12-3/TRBV12-4	TRBJ2-1	few	TGTGCCAGCAGTTTATGGCAAGACAATGAGCAGTTCTTC	CASSLWQDNEQFF
TRBD1	TRBV19	TRBJ1-2	NA	TGTGCCAGTAGAGTCCCGGGACAGGGGTACTATGGCTACACCTTC	CASRVPGQGYYGYTF
TRBD2	TRBV7-2	TRBJ2-3	few	TGTGCCAGCAGCTGGGGACTAGCGGGAGGGACAGATACGCAGTATTTT	CASSWGLAGGTDTQYF
NA	TRBV21-1	TRBJ1-1	few	TGTGCCAGCAGCACCGGCACCCTTCGTAAGAACACTGAAGCTTTCTTT	CASSTGTLRKNTEAFF
NA	TRBV10-3	TRBJ2-2	NA	TGTGCCATCAGTGGGTACTACCAGAACACCGGGGAGCTGTTTTTT	CAISGYYQNTGELFF
NA	TRBV29-1	TRBJ1-2	many	TGCAGCGTTGAAGGCGGTCCCGGGAACAGTCGGTCTGGCTACACCTTC	CSVEGGPGNSRSGYTF
NA	TRBV7-2	TRBJ2-3	NA	TGTGCCAGTGGAAGGAGGGATACGCAGTATTTT	CASGRRDTQYF
NA	TRBV20-1	TRBJ2-5	NA	TGCAGTGCTAGAGTGGGGACGGAGAAAGAGACCCAGTACTTC	CSARVGTEKETQYF
TRBD1	TRBV7-9	TRBJ2-7	few	TGTGCCAGCAGCTTAGAGACAGGGGTCTCCTACGAGCAGTACTTC	CASSLETGVSYEQYF